Presented here are 19 T cell receptor beta chains from one specimen sequenced in a study of human T cells and chemical hapten exposure. Each CDR3 protein gets one entry after TCRdb re-called the RACE reads with MiXCR. The table records around 110,000 distinct CDR3 sequences, around 10% of them present only once. Documented time point: patch test 1, 2 weeks after DPC sensitization. Treatment denoted: therapeutic diphenylcyclopropenone sensitization with weekly scalp DPC. The sample consisted of whole blood, taken in connection with sensitization to the hapten diphenylcyclopropenone (DPC). These receptor sequences come from a woman in her fifties or sixties with alopecia areata. Some clones in this sample may be carry-over from other donors' samples.

This clonotype has just a few counts. V usage is TRBV20-1 and J usage is TRBJ2-7; 10 bases fit TRBD2. The V and J ends lost 0 bases and 4 bases, in that order; junction bases with no gene match: 6. The CDR3 is made up of 15 amino acids. From germline, CDR1 is DFQATT and CDR2 SNEGSKA (reference sequence). The CDR3 reads CSARDTAGGRYEQYF. The CDR3 DNA sequence: TGCAGTGCTAGAGATACAGCGGGGGGGCGATACGAGCAGTACTTC.

This clonotype occurred a few times. The V gene is TRBV7-2, the J gene TRBJ2-7; tentatively, D is TRBD1 or TRBD2 (5 bases each). The V end lost 11 bases, the J end lost 2 bases, and 16 bases lay between the germline ends. From germline, CDR1 is SGHTA and CDR2 FQGNSA. The CDR3 contains 13 residues. The CDR3 loop is CASRGAATYEQYF. DNA for the CDR3: TGTGCCTCCCGAGGGGCCGCAACCTACGAGCAGTACTTC.

The chain has TRBV14 and TRBJ2-7, with D maybe TRBD2 (6 bases). V was pared by 0 bases and J by 4 bases, with 19 bases between. Germline assignment: CDR1 SGHDN and CDR2 FVKESK. The CDR3 consists of 17 residues. DNA of the CDR3: TGTGCCAGCAGCCAAGAAATAAGCGGGCCTGGGGTATACGAGCAGTACTTC. Translation gives CASSQEISGPGVYEQYF.

The chain carries TRBV11-2 and TRBJ1-1; D gene uncertain. V gave up 3 bases and J gave up 8 bases, with 13 bases separating them. Germline V gene lookup returns CDR1 SGHAT and CDR2 FQNNGV. CDR3 length: 13 residues. The CDR3 DNA is TGTGCCAGCAGCTTTATAGAGGGTGAGGAAGCTTTCTTT. Its protein product is CASSFIEGEEAFF.

This clonotype was counted ten times or more. The chain uses TRBV29-1 and TRBJ2-5, with 7 bases aligning to TRBD2. Germline V gene data show CDR1 as SQVTM and CDR2 as ANQGSEA. CDR3 length: 14 amino acids. V dropped 5 bases and J dropped 4; count of bases not matched to a gene: 10. The CDR3 protein is CSVRTGGAPETQYF. The CDR3 DNA reads TGCAGCGTTAGGACGGGAGGTGCTCCAGAGACCCAGTACTTC. Drawing the rest from reference TRBV29-1 and TRBJ2-5, the complete variable domain is SAVISQKPSRDICQRGTSLTIQCQVDSQVTMMFWYRQQPGQSLTLIATANQGSEATYESGFVIDKFPISRPNLTFSTLTVSNMSPEDSSIYLCSVRTGGAPETQYFGPGTRLLVL.

This clonotype has ten or more counts. The rearrangement uses TRBV20-1 and TRBJ1-6, with TRBD1 as a possible D gene (5 bases). The ends were cut back, 7 bases at V and 6 bases at J, with 19 bases in the middle. In germline, CDR1 is DFQATT, CDR2 SNEGSKA (reference sequence). This CDR3 is built from 15 residues. CDR3 region: CSVAGHGGSNSPLHF. The CDR3 bases are TGCAGTGTCGCCGGACACGGGGGTTCTAATTCACCCCTCCACTTT.

The V call is TRBV7-8, the J call TRBJ2-6; D perhaps matches TRBD2 (5 bases). CDR3 length: 18 residues. Germline lookup yields CDR1 SGHVS and CDR2 FQNEAQ. The germline V and J ends were trimmed by 5 bases and 0 bases, with 17 bases remaining between them. The CDR3 is CASSLPGSVRSGANVLTF. DNA for the CDR3: TGTGCCAGCAGCCTACCTGGTAGCGTCCGCTCTGGGGCCAACGTCCTGACTTTC.

This clonotype was found many times. The V call is TRBV4-3, the J call TRBJ1-1, with D uncertain. Germline V gives CDR1 LGHNA, CDR2 YSLEER. Trimming pared 0 bases from V and 6 bases from J, leaving 14 bases between. This CDR3 has 15 amino acids. CDR3 amino acids: CASSQDPYRGAEAFF. CDR3 DNA sequence: TGCGCCAGCAGCCAAGATCCCTACAGAGGCGCTGAAGCTTTCTTT.

This clonotype turned up a few times. The rearrangement links TRBV21-1 to TRBJ1-4; the table's D call TRBD1 went unverified against the DNA. TRBV21-1 is a listed pseudogene. The CDR3 spans 14 residues. This CDR3 is CASSKGTGDEKLFF. CDR3 nucleotides: TGTGCCAGCAGCAAAGGGACAGGGGATGAAAAACTGTTTTTT.

This clonotype was seen a handful of times. The chain couples TRBV6-1 to TRBJ1-1; 7 bases agree with TRBD1. CDR1 MNHNS and CDR2 SASEGT come from the germline V gene. With V trimmed by 5 bases and J by 0 bases, 6 bases remained unmatched. The CDR3 has 15 amino acids. In nucleotides, the CDR3 is TGTGCCAGCAGTTACCAGGGGGAGTTGAACACTGAAGCTTTCTTT. As protein: CASSYQGELNTEAFF.

Many counts were recorded for this clonotype. The chain employs TRBV5-1 and TRBJ2-5; 7 bases fit TRBD2. The CDR3 totals 16 residues. Per the germline V gene, CDR1 is SGHRS and CDR2 is YFSETQ. Germline trimming cut 6 bases from V and 2 bases from J; bases unmatched to any gene: 13. CDR3 sequence (DNA): TGCGCCAGCATGAACGGGAGGACCGCACCACAAGAGACCCAGTACTTC. Amino acids: CASMNGRTAPQETQYF.

The chain's CDR3 is CASSQQNTDTQYF. The CDR3 nucleotides read TGTGCCAGCAGCCAACAAAACACAGATACGCAGTATTTT. The gene calls are TRBV3-1 and TRBJ2-3; D is unclear. Germline lookup yields CDR1 LGHDT and CDR2 YNNKEL (reference sequence). Trimming took 2 bases from V and 2 from J, leaving 5 bases between them. The CDR3 totals 13 residues.

The CDR3 is CASNRALANTEAFF. CDR3 coding DNA: TGTGCCAGCAATAGGGCGTTGGCGAACACTGAAGCTTTCTTT. The chain couples TRBV28 to TRBJ1-1; no definite D call. In germline, CDR1 is MDHEN, CDR2 SYDVKM. The V end lost 7 bases, the J end lost 1 base, and 13 bases lay between the germline ends. The CDR3 contains 14 residues. Drawing the rest from reference TRBV28 and TRBJ1-1, the complete variable domain is DVKVTQSSRYLVKRTGEKVFLECVQDMDHENMFWYRQDPGLGLRLIYFSYDVKMKEKGDIPEGYSVSREKKERFSLILESASTNQTSMYLCASNRALANTEAFFGQGTRLTVV.

This clonotype was seen more than once but under ten times. This chain links TRBV7-2 with TRBJ1-6; D ambiguous. The CDR3 has 15 residues. V was clipped by 2 bases and J by 6 bases, with 11 bases between them. The germline V gene encodes CDR1 SGHTA and CDR2 FQGNSA. CDR3 amino acids: CASSLQAPTNSPLHF. CDR3 bases: TGTGCCAGCAGCTTACAGGCTCCTACTAATTCACCCCTCCACTTT.

This clonotype appeared a few times. The chain couples TRBV12-3 or TRBV12-4 to TRBJ1-5; TRBD1 matches at 9 bases. V lost 7 bases to trimming and J lost 7 bases; unmatched junction nucleotides: 5. The CDR3 covers 13 residues. CDR3 sequence reads: CASTRDRAQPQHF. CDR3 bases: TGTGCCAGCACCCGGGACAGGGCCCAGCCCCAGCATTTT.

This clonotype was found many times. The rearrangement links TRBV7-8 to TRBJ2-3, with D hard to call. Trimming left V 5 bases short and J 0 bases short, with 18 bases between. Germline V gene data show CDR1 as SGHVS and CDR2 as FQNEAQ. This CDR3 region has 17 residues. The CDR3 loop is CASSRDDRSSSTDTQYF. CDR3 bases: TGTGCCAGCAGCCGTGACGACCGCAGTTCTAGCACAGATACGCAGTATTTT.

The J gene is TRBJ2-3, the V gene TRBV27; D may be TRBD2 (5 bases). CDR1 is MNHEY and CDR2 is SMNVEV in the germline V gene (reference sequence). Trimming removed 4 bases from V and 3 bases from J, with 14 bases in between. The CDR3 totals 15 residues. The DNA for the CDR3 is TGTGCCAGCAGTTACCTTACGCGAGGGACAGATACGCAGTATTTT. This codes for CASSYLTRGTDTQYF.

The V gene is TRBV6-5, the J gene TRBJ1-2; 9 nucleotides match TRBD1. Germline V gene data show CDR1 as MNHEY and CDR2 as SVGAGI. The CDR3 sequence is 16 residues long. V was pared by 4 bases and J by 2 bases, with 8 bases of the junction left unmatched. CDR3 nucleotide sequence: TGTGCCAGCAGTTCCCCCGGACAGGGGCCCAACTATGGCTACACCTTC. This encodes CASSSPGQGPNYGYTF.

This clonotype was counted at least ten times. The CDR3 loop is CASSHFSGEGTDTQYF. CDR3 DNA sequence: TGCGCCAGCAGCCATTTTAGCGGGGAAGGCACAGATACGCAGTATTTT. V usage is TRBV4-3 and J usage is TRBJ2-3, with TRBD2 matching 8 bases. Per germline, CDR1 LGHNA and CDR2 YSLEER. Trimming took 3 bases from V and 1 from J; bases not matched to a gene: 6. The CDR3 contains 16 residues.